Presented here are 6 T cell receptor beta chains from one specimen sequenced in a study of T cells in Graves' hyperthyroidism and ophthalmopathy. The source material, RNA transcripts, was used to amplify TCR beta CDR3 regions. The HTBI primer set drove a first-round RT-PCR of the TCR CDR3. TCRdb reanalysed the multiplex PCR reads using MiXCR and keeps one entry per CDR3 protein. The sample gives 500,000 to 600,000 distinct CDR3 sequences, about 46% of which show up once; around two fifths is in the top ten. The sequencing input was peripheral blood or thyroid tissue (not recorded which). The origin of the receptors is an adult woman with Graves' disease, either hyperthyroidism or ophthalmopathy (not recorded which).

The chain is built from TRBV20-1 and TRBJ2-7; D perhaps matches TRBD2 (6 bases). Trimming left V 0 bases short and J 0 bases short, with 12 bases between. This CDR3 is built from 15 residues. Germline V gene data show CDR1 as DFQATT and CDR2 as SNEGSKA (reference sequence). As DNA, the CDR3 is TGCAGTGCTAGAGATGGAGCGGGTACCTCCTACGAGCAGTACTTC. Amino acid sequence: CSARDGAGTSYEQYF.

The table lists this clonotype with many counts. The V and J genes are TRBV15 and TRBJ2-7; the match to TRBD2 covers 7 bases. Germline CDR1 reads LNHNV; CDR2 reads YYDKDF (reference sequence). The CDR3 spans 14 residues. Trimming took 1 base from V and 3 from J; bases not matched to a gene: 3. The CDR3 DNA sequence: TGTGCCACCAGCAGAGGGGACTACGACTACGAGCAGTACTTC. Protein: CATSRGDYDYEQYF.

The table lists this clonotype with many counts. The chain is built from TRBV20-1 and TRBJ2-2; 7 bases are a match to TRBD2. The CDR3 totals 15 residues. The ends lost 1 base at V and 0 bases at J; junction bases unmatched: 2. Germline CDR1 and CDR2: DFQATT and SNEGSKA (reference sequence). The CDR3 reads CSARGSGTNTGELFF. The CDR3 DNA reads as TGCAGTGCTAGAGGGAGCGGGACGAACACCGGGGAGCTGTTTTTT.

In this sample, this clonotype turned up a few times. The chain employs TRBV2 and TRBJ2-2; 7 nucleotides line up with TRBD2. The CDR3 has 17 residues. From germline, CDR1 is SNHLY and CDR2 FYNNEI. The V segment lost 4 bases and the J segment 1 base; nucleotides outside the gene matches: 9. Here the CDR3 DNA reads TGTGCCAGCAGTGTTTCTAGCGGAGGAGGGAACACCGGGGAGCTGTTTTTT. Amino acids: CASSVSSGGGNTGELFF.

J is TRBJ1-2 and V is TRBV2; TRBD1 might be the D (5 bases). The CDR3 loop spans 15 amino acids. Germline V gene data show CDR1 as SNHLY and CDR2 as FYNNEI. The V end was cut by 0 bases, the J end by 0 bases, with 8 bases between. The CDR3 reads CASSEAGGANYGYTF. The DNA for the CDR3 is TGTGCCAGCAGTGAAGCTGGGGGAGCTAACTATGGCTACACCTTC.

This chain uses TRBV27 with TRBJ1-6; D is ambiguous. The V and J ends lost 1 base and 7 bases respectively, with 8 bases between them. The CDR3 is made up of 14 amino acids. Germline values: CDR1 MNHEY, CDR2 SMNVEV (reference sequence). Here the CDR3 DNA reads TGTGCCAGCAGTTTATGGGAGAACAATTCACCCCTCCACTTT. Its translation: CASSLWENNSPLHF.